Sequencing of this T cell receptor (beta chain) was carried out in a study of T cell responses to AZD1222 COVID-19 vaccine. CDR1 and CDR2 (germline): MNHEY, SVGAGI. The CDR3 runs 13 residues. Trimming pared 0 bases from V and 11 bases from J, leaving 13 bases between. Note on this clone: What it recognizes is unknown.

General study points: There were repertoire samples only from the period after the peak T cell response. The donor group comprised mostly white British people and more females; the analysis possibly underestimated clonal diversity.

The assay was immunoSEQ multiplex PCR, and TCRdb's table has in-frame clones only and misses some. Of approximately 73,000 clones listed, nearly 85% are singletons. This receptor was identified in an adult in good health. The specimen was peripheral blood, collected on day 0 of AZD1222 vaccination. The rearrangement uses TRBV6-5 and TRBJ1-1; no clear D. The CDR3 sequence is CASSYSVGSRAFF. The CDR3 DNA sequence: TGTGCCAGCAGTTACTCGGTGGGATCTAGGGCTTTCTTT.